These 8 T cell receptor beta chains originate from one sample sequenced in a study of cytomegalovirus exposure and HLA in healthy donors. Amplification used 60 Vbeta primers and 13 Jbeta primers. The data were produced by immunoSEQ multiplex PCR, yet TCRdb's version contains in-frame clones alone and is incomplete. Among some 190,000 clones listed, roughly 82% were seen once. Source material: PBMCs. These receptors all come from a middle-aged man in good health and CMV-seronegative.

The rearrangement joins TRBV2 to TRBJ1-1; 8 bases map to TRBD1. The germline CDR1 and CDR2 sequences are SNHLY and FYNNEI. This CDR3 comprises 18 residues. Germline trimming cut 5 bases from V and 2 bases from J; bases unmatched to any gene: 16. The CDR3: CASSNLDRGGGGNTEAFF. Written as DNA, the CDR3 is TGTGCCAGCAGTAACCTCGACAGGGGTGGCGGTGGTAACACTGAAGCTTTCTTT. The full variable domain, rest sourced from reference TRBV2 and TRBJ1-1, is EPEVTQTPSHQVTQMGQEVILRCVPISNHLYFYWYRQILGQKVEFLVSFYNNEISEKSEIFDDQFSVERPDGSNFTLKIRSTKLEDSAMYFCASSNLDRGGGGNTEAFFGQGTRLTVV.

This chain links TRBV7-8 with TRBJ2-1; D is unresolved. There are 14 residues in the CDR3. Trimming removed 5 bases at V and 9 bases at J, with 17 bases between. The germline V gene encodes CDR1 SGHVS and CDR2 FQNEAQ. The CDR3 sequence: CASSPAQLVSEQFF. CDR3 nucleotide sequence: TGTGCCAGCAGCCCCGCACAGTTGGTGAGTGAGCAGTTCTTC.

The V call is TRBV30, the J call TRBJ2-7; tentatively, D is TRBD1 (8 bases). Germline values: CDR1 GTSNPN, CDR2 SVGIG (reference sequence). V dropped 4 bases and J dropped 4 bases, with 14 bases sitting between them. CDR3 size: 13 residues. The CDR3 nucleotides are TGTGCCTGGACACAGGGGGGGCCTTACGAGCAGTACTTC. This encodes CAWTQGGPYEQYF.

This chain uses TRBV9 with TRBJ2-4, with D maybe TRBD2 (6 bases). Trimming took 0 bases from V and 8 from J, leaving 18 bases between them. Germline values: CDR1 SGDLS, CDR2 YYNGEE. This CDR3 region has 16 residues. This CDR3 reads CASSVDVAGRGDIQYF. The CDR3 DNA reads as TGTGCCAGCAGCGTAGACGTCGCAGGCCGCGGGGACATTCAGTACTTC.

This clone turned up a few times. This chain connects TRBV7-2 to TRBJ1-1; TRBD1 matches at 8 bases. In germline, CDR1 is SGHTA, CDR2 FQGNSA. V gave up 5 bases and J gave up 3 bases; unmatched junction bases: 11. The CDR3 length is 16 residues. This CDR3 reads CASSLDRTGTDTEAFF. CDR3 nucleotide sequence: TGTGCCAGCAGCCTAGACAGGACAGGGACGGACACTGAAGCTTTCTTT.

The chain joins TRBV10-3 to TRBJ2-7; D is ambiguous. The germline CDR1 and CDR2 sequences are ENHRY and SYGVKD. V dropped 0 bases and J dropped 0 bases, with 6 bases sitting between them. This CDR3 has 14 residues. The CDR3 bases are TGTGCCATCAGTGAGTCCGGCGGCTCCTACGAGCAGTACTTC. Its translation is CAISESGGSYEQYF.

This clone occurred once. The chain carries TRBV9 and TRBJ1-2; 8 bases align to TRBD1. V was clipped by 3 bases and J by 3 bases; unmatched bases: 4. This CDR3 has 14 amino acids. Germline V gene lookup returns CDR1 SGDLS and CDR2 YYNGEE. The CDR3 DNA reads TGTGCCAGCAGCGGGACAGGGTCGGACTATGGCTACACCTTC. Translation gives CASSGTGSDYGYTF. Supplemented by reference TRBV9 and TRBJ1-2, the full variable domain reads DSGVTQTPKHLITATGQRVTLRCSPRSGDLSVYWYQQSLDQGLQFLIQYYNGEERAKGNILERFSAQQFPDLHSELNLSSLELGDSALYFCASSGTGSDYGYTFGSGTRLTVV.

The rearrangement joins TRBV27 to TRBJ2-1; D is possibly TRBD1 (7 bases). Trimming took off 3 bases at V and 6 bases at J, with 15 bases between the two ends. Germline loops: CDR1 MNHEY, CDR2 SMNVEV (reference sequence). This CDR3 is built from 15 residues. The CDR3 here is CASSLGTVGGNEQFF. The CDR3 nucleotides read TGTGCCAGCAGTTTGGGGACAGTGGGGGGCAATGAGCAGTTCTTC.